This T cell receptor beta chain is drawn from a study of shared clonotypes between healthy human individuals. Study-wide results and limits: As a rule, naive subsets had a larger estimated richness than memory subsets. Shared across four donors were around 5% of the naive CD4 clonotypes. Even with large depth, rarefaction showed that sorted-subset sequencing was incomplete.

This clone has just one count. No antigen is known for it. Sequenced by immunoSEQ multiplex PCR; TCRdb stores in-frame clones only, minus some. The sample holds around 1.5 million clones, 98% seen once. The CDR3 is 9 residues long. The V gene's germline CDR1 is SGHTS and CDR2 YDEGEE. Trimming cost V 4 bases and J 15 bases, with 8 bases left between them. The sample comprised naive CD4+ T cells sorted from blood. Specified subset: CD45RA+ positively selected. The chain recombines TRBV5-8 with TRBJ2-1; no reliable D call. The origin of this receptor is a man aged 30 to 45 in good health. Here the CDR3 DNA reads TGTGCCAGCAGCCTGGGCTCGTTCTTC. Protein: CASSLGSFF.